This T cell receptor (beta chain) was profiled in a study of T cell changes during pregnancy in multiple sclerosis. Here immunoSEQ multiplex PCR was the method, and the copy in TCRdb shows in-frame clones only, minus some. Of tens of thousands of clones listed, roughly nine tenths are singletons. In its sample, this clone was seen a few times. CDR3 length equals 14 residues. The chain employs TRBV21-1 and TRBJ1-5; the table gives TRBD1 as D, unverified against the DNA. TRBV21-1 is a documented pseudogene. The source is a female donor with multiple sclerosis, enrolled in a pregnancy study. Source: CD8+ T cells from peripheral blood mononuclear cells, taken in the first trimester of pregnancy. The CDR3 DNA reads TGTGCCAGCAGCAAAGCTTCTTTTGTACAGGCCCAGCATTTT. It codes for CASSKASFVQAQHF.